This record covers a single TCR beta chain. Its matching antigen is unknown. The CDR3 totals 15 residues. Germline V gene sequence: CDR1 SGHDT, CDR2 YYEEEE. V shed 2 bases, J shed 5 bases, and the junction held 6 bases outside the gene matches. The record originates from a study of identical twins. Study outcomes and limitations: Shared out-of-frame alpha sequences (those common to twins) showed excess low generation probability.

TCRdb recomputed calls from the 5' RACE reads with MiXCR, one row per CDR3 protein. This table has 400,000 to 550,000 distinct CDR3 sequences, roughly an eighth appearing once. This same sample was also part of a study on yellow fever vaccine responses in identical twins. As that report states: Vaccine T cell responses of twins reportedly seemed partly convergent and partly personalized.

The chain joins TRBV5-6 to TRBJ2-5, with 10 bases identical to TRBD2. This receptor was taken from a woman between 18 and 29 years old in good health. Sequenced material: CD4+ T cells sorted from blood. The CDR3 protein is CASSFGAGGSETQYF. The CDR3 nucleotides are TGTGCCAGCAGCTTTGGAGCGGGAGGGTCGGAGACCCAGTACTTC.